These 6 T cell receptor beta chains were sequenced from one sample in a study of tumor-infiltrating lymphocytes in glioblastoma multiforme (dated by TCRdb to the late 2010s). Sequencing was performed on an Illumina HiSeq 2500. Using a modified ARM-PCR protocol with multiple V-beta primers and a C-beta primer, the team built TCRB libraries from RNA through three nested multiplex PCR rounds. TCRdb reanalyzed the raw reads on its own, using fastp at Q25 for trimming and MiXCR for clone calling, and kept in-frame beta chains. Rows matching on CDR3 protein sequence are summarized as one entry with the most common DNA and genes. This sample lists about 19,000 distinct CDR3 sequences; 65% to 80% were detected once. Clones ranked in the top ten supply 15% to 20% of the sample. The sample taken for sequencing was peripheral blood. The origin of the receptors is a male donor with glioblastoma.

On this clonotype itself: One end of the junction varies from germline; a read error may be responsible. The chain couples TRBV11-2 to TRBJ2-7, with a possible D match to TRBD1 (5 bases). This CDR3 has 15 amino acids. The germline V gene encodes CDR1 SGHAT and CDR2 FQNNGV. Here the CDR3 DNA reads TGTGCCAGCAGCATAGAGGTTTGCAGGGCGCACGAGCAGTACTTC. Encoded protein: CASSIEVCRAHEQYF.

In regard to this clonotype: A much bigger clone sits one base away, suggesting this may be a read error. V gene TRBV20-1 combines with J gene TRBJ2-7; 8 bases are a match to TRBD2. Germline V CDR1 and CDR2: DFQATT, SNEGSKA (reference sequence). This CDR3 spans 15 amino acids. The CDR3 DNA is TGCGGTGCTAGTTTAGCGGGATCAAGGGCCTGCGAGCAGTACTTC. It is translated as CGASLAGSRACEQYF.

J is TRBJ1-1 and V is TRBV7-8; 8 bases are shared with TRBD1. This CDR3 spans 14 amino acids. Per germline, CDR1 SGHVS and CDR2 FQNEAQ. CDR3 sequence: CDGSHRDRFTEAFF. CDR3 DNA: TGTGACGGCAGCCATCGGGACAGGTTCACTGAAGCTTTCTTT. Full variable domain (remainder filled in from reference TRBV7-8 and TRBJ1-1): GAGVSQSPRYKVAKRGQDVALRCDPISGHVSLFWYQQALGQGPEFLTYFQNEAQLDKSGLPSDRFFAERPEGSVSTLKIQRTQQEDSAVYLCDGSHRDRFTEAFFGQGTRLTVV.

In regard to this clonotype: One junction end disagrees with the germline gene, perhaps due to a read error. The chain joins TRBV11-2 to TRBJ2-7; D remains ambiguous. Germline-derived CDR1 and CDR2 are SGHAT and FQNNGV. CDR3 length: 11 residues. CDR3 coding DNA: TGTGCCAGCAGGGGATCTGTGAAGCAATACTTC. It codes for CASRGSVKQYF. The full variable domain, rest sourced from reference TRBV11-2 and TRBJ2-7, is EAGVAQSPRYKIIEKRQSVAFWCNPISGHATLYWYQQILGQGPKLLIQFQNNGVVDDSQLPKDRFSAERLKGVDSTLKIQPAKLEDSAVYLCASRGSVKQYFGPGTRLTVT.

This chain connects TRBV20-1 to TRBJ1-2, with D hard to call. CDR3 length: 13 amino acids. Trimming left V 6 bases short and J 0 bases short, with 11 bases between. Germline V gene sequence: CDR1 DFQATT, CDR2 SNEGSKA (reference sequence). As DNA, the CDR3 is TGCAGTGCCCAGCGGCTCTCTAACTATGGCTACACCTTC. This sequence encodes CSAQRLSNYGYTF.

Of note for this clonotype: A much larger clone is a single base away; this may be a read error. The chain joins TRBV12-3 or TRBV12-4 to TRBJ2-7; possibly TRBD1 for D (5 bases). The CDR3 extends over 15 amino acids. This chain's CDR3 is CATSLGAGYTYEQYF. The CDR3 nucleotides are TGTGCCACCAGTTTAGGGGCAGGGTACACCTACGAGCAGTACTTC.